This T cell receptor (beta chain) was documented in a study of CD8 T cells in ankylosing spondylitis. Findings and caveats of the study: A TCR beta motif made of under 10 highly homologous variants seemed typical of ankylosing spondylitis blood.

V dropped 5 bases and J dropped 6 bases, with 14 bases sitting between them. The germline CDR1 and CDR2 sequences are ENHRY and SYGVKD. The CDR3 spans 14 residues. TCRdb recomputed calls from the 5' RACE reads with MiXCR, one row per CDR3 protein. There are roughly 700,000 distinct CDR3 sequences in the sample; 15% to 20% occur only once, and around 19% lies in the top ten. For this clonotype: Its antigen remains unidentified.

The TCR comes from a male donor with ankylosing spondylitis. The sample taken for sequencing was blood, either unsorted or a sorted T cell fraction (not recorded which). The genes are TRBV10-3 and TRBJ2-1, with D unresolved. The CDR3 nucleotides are TGTGCCATCAGTCCATCTGAACGAGGCAATGAGCAGTTCTTC. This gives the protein CAISPSERGNEQFF.